One and the same sample provided the 18 T cell receptor beta chains below, sequenced in a study of blood T cell repertoires in COVID-19. Data came from immunoSEQ multiplex PCR; TCRdb stores just in-frame clones and leaves some out. The sample includes 250,000 to 400,000 clones, about nine tenths of them seen just once. Sequencing input: peripheral blood. The receptors shown here come from a woman aged 25 to 39 with COVID-19, enrolled during active disease.

V and J are TRBV28 and TRBJ2-5, with a weak D call TRBD1 (6 bases). The germline V and J ends were trimmed by 6 bases and 2 bases, with 16 bases remaining between them. The germline V gene has CDR1 MDHEN and CDR2 SYDVKM. This CDR3 region has 15 residues. As DNA, the CDR3 is TGTGCCAGCAGGTTACAGGGCATCCTACAAGAGACCCAGTACTTC. Protein: CASRLQGILQETQYF. The variable domain in full, completed from reference TRBV28 and TRBJ2-5, reads DVKVTQSSRYLVKRTGEKVFLECVQDMDHENMFWYRQDPGLGLRLIYFSYDVKMKEKGDIPEGYSVSREKKERFSLILESASTNQTSMYLCASRLQGILQETQYFGPGTRLLVL.

This rearrangement joins TRBV5-6 to TRBJ1-4; 10 positions agree with TRBD1. This CDR3 is built from 16 residues. After removal of 4 bases from V and 0 bases from J, the junction contained 3 bases not matched to a gene. CDR1 is SGHDT, CDR2 YYEEEE, per germline. CDR3 in DNA: TGTGCCAGCAGCATAGGGACAGGGGCAACTAATGAAAAACTGTTTTTT. Its translation: CASSIGTGATNEKLFF. Using reference TRBV5-6 and TRBJ1-4 for the parts outside the CDR3, the full variable domain is DAGVTQSPTHLIKTRGQQVTLRCSPKSGHDTVSWYQQALGQGPQFIFQYYEEEERQRGNFPDRFSGHQFPNYSSELNVNALLLGDSALYLCASSIGTGATNEKLFFGSGTQLSVL.

The rearrangement links TRBV3-1 (or the pseudogene TRBV3-2) to TRBJ1-4; no clear D gene. Per the germline V gene, CDR1 is LGHDT and CDR2 is YNNKEL (reference sequence). Trimming stripped 4 bases from V and 0 bases from J, with 12 bases between. The CDR3 has 16 amino acids. CDR3 sequence (DNA): TGTGCCAGCAGCCCTGACATTAAATCAACTAATGAAAAACTGTTTTTT. This gives the protein CASSPDIKSTNEKLFF.

In the case of this clone: Additional DNA sequences in this sample encode the identical CDR3. The rearrangement links TRBV18 to TRBJ1-5; a weak D match, TRBD1 (5 bases). V gave up 6 bases and J gave up 1 base, with 10 bases separating them. CDR1 and CDR2 from the germline V gene are KGHSH and LQKENI. This CDR3 spans 14 amino acids. The CDR3 sequence: CASSPDRSNQPQHF. In DNA, the CDR3 is TGTGCCAGCTCCCCCGACAGAAGCAATCAGCCCCAGCATTTT.

The chain combines TRBV5-1 with TRBJ1-1; D remains ambiguous. With 2 bases removed from V and 1 base from J, the gap between germline ends came to 9 bases. The germline CDR1 and CDR2 sequences are SGHRS and YFSETQ. This CDR3 comprises 14 residues. The CDR3 nucleotides are TGCGCCAGCAGCTTATTAACGGGGAACACTGAAGCTTTCTTT. Its protein product is CASSLLTGNTEAFF.

V is TRBV19 and J is TRBJ2-2; the D gene is possibly TRBD1 (6 bases). V lost 8 bases, J lost 6 bases, and 13 bases lay in between. The CDR3 has 13 residues. Germline assignment: CDR1 LNHDA and CDR2 SQIVND (reference sequence). As DNA, the CDR3 is TGTGCCAGTCGGGGCAGGGGCCCCGGGGAGCTGTTTTTT. Residues: CASRGRGPGELFF.

With regard to this clone: Germline is not matched at one junction end, which may reflect a read error. The V gene is TRBV18, the J gene TRBJ1-1; no reliable D call. Germline V gene lookup returns CDR1 KGHSH and CDR2 LQKENI. The CDR3 runs 14 residues. The CDR3 sequence is CASSPPGWNTEAFF. CDR3 in DNA: TGTGCCAGCTCCCCACCCGGTTGGAACACTGAAGCTTTCTTT.

This clone was observed many times. Additional DNA sequences in this sample encode the identical CDR3. The chain recombines TRBV6-6 with TRBJ1-3; 9 bases agree with TRBD1. V was clipped by 2 bases and J by 4 bases; unmatched bases: 0. CDR1 MNHNY and CDR2 SVGAGI come from the germline V gene (reference sequence). The CDR3 contains 14 residues. Written as DNA, the CDR3 is TGTGCCAGCAGTTACGGACAGGGGGGAAACACCATATATTTT. It yields the protein CASSYGQGGNTIYF.

On this clone: Other DNA sequences in this sample translate to the same CDR3. The J gene is TRBJ2-3, the V gene TRBV5-1; TRBD1 agrees at 9 bases. J gave up 3 bases and V 4 bases, and 3 bases lay outside the gene matches. The germline V gene encodes CDR1 SGHRS and CDR2 YFSETQ. The CDR3 is 14 amino acids. CDR3 nucleotide sequence: TGCGCCAGCAGCCCGGGACAGGGAACAGATACGCAGTATTTT. This translates into CASSPGQGTDTQYF.

CDR3 protein: CASRHRDPYEQYF. The CDR3 region has the DNA TGTGCCAGCAGGCACAGGGATCCCTACGAGCAGTACTTC. The V call is TRBV28, the J call TRBJ2-7; perhaps TRBD1 as D (6 bases). The CDR3 spans 13 residues. CDR1 is MDHEN and CDR2 is SYDVKM in the germline V gene. V lost 6 bases and J lost 2, with 11 bases in between.

V gene TRBV29-1 combines with J gene TRBJ1-1; a possible D gene is TRBD1 (6 bases). CDR3 length equals 12 residues. The germline gives CDR1 SQVTM, CDR2 ANQGSEA. V lost 3 bases to trimming and J lost 4 bases, with 9 bases between them. Here the CDR3 reads CSVDRGGTEAFF. In DNA, the CDR3 is TGCAGCGTTGACAGGGGTGGCACTGAAGCTTTCTTT.

This clone was counted between two and nine times. V is TRBV28 and J is TRBJ1-2; D is ambiguous. The CDR3 extends over 13 amino acids. With 2 bases removed from V and 2 bases from J, the gap between germline ends came to 6 bases. CDR1 is MDHEN and CDR2 is SYDVKM in the germline V gene. CDR3 sequence reads: CASSLRVNYGYTF. CDR3 bases: TGTGCCAGCAGTTTACGGGTGAACTATGGCTACACCTTC.

The rearrangement links TRBV10-1 to TRBJ2-7, with 7 bases that match TRBD1. The V gene end was trimmed by 4 bases and the J gene end by 5 bases; junction bases not matched to a gene: 8. This CDR3 is built from 14 residues. CDR1 is WNHNN, CDR2 SYGVQD, per germline (reference sequence). This CDR3 reads CASSGALDRNEQYF. Here the CDR3 DNA reads TGCGCCAGCAGTGGGGCCCTGGACAGGAACGAGCAGTACTTC.

The CDR3 nucleotides are TGTGCCACCAGCAGAGATTTTAGCGTCGACAAAAACATTCAGTACTTC. Amino acid sequence: CATSRDFSVDKNIQYF. The chain links TRBV15 to TRBJ2-4, with TRBD2 as a possible D gene (5 bases). The V end was cut by 0 bases, the J end by 3 bases, with 12 bases between. The CDR3 spans 16 residues. Germline V gene data show CDR1 as LNHNV and CDR2 as YYDKDF (reference sequence).

This clone showed up just once. The CDR3 here is CSVIGGGDIQYF. The CDR3 coding sequence is TGCAGCGTTATAGGGGGCGGAGACATTCAGTACTTC. The chain carries TRBV29-1 and TRBJ2-4; the match to TRBD1 covers 7 bases. The CDR3 length is 12 residues. Germline V gives CDR1 SQVTM, CDR2 ANQGSEA. V was clipped by 5 bases and J by 8 bases; unmatched bases: 6.

This clone was detected only once. The chain recombines TRBV3-1 (or the pseudogene TRBV3-2) with TRBJ1-4, with D hard to call. V shed 0 bases and J shed 7 bases, with 18 bases lying between them. The germline V gene has CDR1 LGHDT and CDR2 YNNKEL (reference sequence). This CDR3 region has 17 residues. The CDR3 reads CASSQDYHSGVGEKLFF. CDR3 nucleotides: TGTGCCAGCAGCCAAGATTATCATTCAGGTGTTGGTGAAAAACTGTTTTTT.

V and J are TRBV4-2 and TRBJ1-1; D gene ambiguous. CDR3 length: 13 residues. V shed 4 bases and J shed 4 bases, with 10 bases lying between them. CDR1 is LGHNA and CDR2 is YNFKEQ in the germline V gene. CDR3 sequence reads: CASSRSRGTEAFF. The CDR3 DNA sequence: TGTGCCAGCAGCCGCTCCCGGGGCACTGAAGCTTTCTTT.

This chain connects TRBV5-6 to TRBJ1-5; D might be TRBD1 (5 bases). V dropped 5 bases and J dropped 7 bases, with 22 bases sitting between them. The CDR3 totals 16 residues. The V gene's germline CDR1 is SGHDT and CDR2 YYEEEE. The CDR3 sequence: CASSLYLGGVGQPQHF. The CDR3 bases are TGTGCCAGCAGTTTGTACCTGGGGGGGGTCGGCCAGCCCCAGCATTTT.